The 26 T cell receptor beta chains in this list originate from one sample, sequenced in a study of blood T cell repertoires in COVID-19. Sequenced by immunoSEQ multiplex PCR; TCRdb stores in-frame clones only, minus some. The sample has about 180,000 clones; around 88% are singletons. The specimen was PBMCs or T cells enriched from blood (not recorded which). These receptors came from a woman aged 25-40 years who had recovered from COVID-19.

The chain is built from TRBV30 and TRBJ2-2; 7 bases fit TRBD1. CDR1 is GTSNPN and CDR2 is SVGIG in the germline V gene (reference sequence). The CDR3 loop spans 16 amino acids. The ends lost 0 bases at V and 0 bases at J; junction bases unmatched: 4. For the CDR3, the DNA is TGTGCCTGGAGTGTACCTGGGACAGCGAACACCGGGGAGCTGTTTTTT. Residues: CAWSVPGTANTGELFF.

This clone was observed once. The chain carries TRBV6-4 and TRBJ1-3, with TRBD1 matching over 7 bases. This CDR3 region has 15 residues. With V trimmed by 4 bases and J by 2 bases, 5 bases remained unmatched. Per germline, CDR1 MRHNA and CDR2 SNTAGT. CDR3: CASSARQGPGNTIYF. CDR3 coding DNA: TGTGCCAGCAGTGCTAGACAGGGCCCTGGAAACACCATATATTTT.

The gene calls are TRBV9 and TRBJ2-1; TRBD2 agrees at 8 bases. The CDR3 covers 19 residues. The germline V gene has CDR1 SGDLS and CDR2 YYNGEE. J lost 0 bases, V lost 0 bases, and 11 bases had no gene match. The CDR3 region is CASSVVPTSGGSSYNEQFF. CDR3 sequence (DNA): TGTGCCAGCAGCGTAGTTCCCACTAGCGGCGGGAGCTCCTACAATGAGCAGTTCTTC.

Regarding this clone: This same CDR3 is encoded by further DNA sequences in the sample. The CDR3, as DNA: TGTGCCAGCAGCTTGGTGGGGGGAAACTCCTACAATGAGCAGTTCTTC. Residues: CASSLVGGNSYNEQFF. The chain couples TRBV5-5 to TRBJ2-1, with D perhaps TRBD2 (6 bases). This CDR3 has 16 residues. V lost 0 bases and J 0 bases, leaving 10 bases between the germline ends. Germline CDR1 SGHKS, CDR2 YYEKEE (reference sequence).

For the CDR3, the DNA is TGTGCCAGCAGTGACCCCCGGACTAGCGGGAAGAATGAGCAGTTCTTC. Encoded protein: CASSDPRTSGKNEQFF. The chain carries TRBV28 and TRBJ2-1, with 12 bases matching TRBD2. After removal of 5 bases from V and 7 bases from J, the junction contained 9 bases not matched to a gene. The length of the CDR3 is 16 residues. CDR1 is MDHEN and CDR2 is SYDVKM in the germline V gene.

The DNA for the CDR3 is TGCAGCGTTGATGGAGGAGATACGCAGTATTTT. As protein: CSVDGGDTQYF. The V call is TRBV29-1, the J call TRBJ2-3, with D maybe TRBD2 (5 bases). Germline CDR1 reads SQVTM; CDR2 reads ANQGSEA. V lost 3 bases and J 5 bases, leaving 6 bases between the germline ends. The CDR3 totals 11 residues.

Here the CDR3 reads CASRPLRGRRPYEQYF. The CDR3 nucleotides are TGTGCCAGCAGACCACTCAGGGGGCGGAGGCCCTACGAGCAGTACTTC. The chain uses TRBV11-2 and TRBJ2-7; 8 bases fit TRBD1. CDR1 SGHAT and CDR2 FQNNGV come from the germline V gene. This CDR3 has 16 amino acids. The V and J ends lost 6 bases and 2 bases, in that order; junction bases with no gene match: 12. The variable domain in full, with the rest retrieved from reference TRBV11-2 and TRBJ2-7, is EAGVAQSPRYKIIEKRQSVAFWCNPISGHATLYWYQQILGQGPKLLIQFQNNGVVDDSQLPKDRFSAERLKGVDSTLKIQPAKLEDSAVYLCASRPLRGRRPYEQYFGPGTRLTVT.

The chain carries TRBV11-2 and TRBJ2-7, with D possibly being TRBD2 (6 bases). The CDR3 is made up of 13 amino acids. Between the trimmed V and J ends, which lost 5 bases and 8 bases, there was a span of 16 bases. Per germline, CDR1 SGHAT and CDR2 FQNNGV. The CDR3, as DNA: TGTGCCAGCAGCCGCGGGACTCCAAATCAGCAGTACTTC. Translation: CASSRGTPNQQYF.

The rearrangement joins TRBV27 to TRBJ2-7; 7 bases align to TRBD1. The germline V gene has CDR1 MNHEY and CDR2 SMNVEV (reference sequence). With V trimmed by 6 bases and J by 3 bases, 5 bases remained unmatched. The CDR3 has 13 residues. The CDR3 sequence: CASSAQGYYEQYF. CDR3 DNA sequence: TGTGCCAGCAGCGCACAGGGGTACTACGAGCAGTACTTC.

There are a few counts of this clone. The V call is TRBV5-1, the J call TRBJ1-1; D uncertain. The CDR3 has 13 residues. V was clipped by 7 bases and J by 3 bases, with 13 bases between them. Germline V gene data show CDR1 as SGHRS and CDR2 as YFSETQ. DNA for the CDR3: TGCGCCAGCCAAGGGAGAAGGGACACTGAAGCTTTCTTT. Its translation: CASQGRRDTEAFF.

This sequence joins TRBV3-1 (or the pseudogene TRBV3-2) and TRBJ2-3; 14 positions agree with TRBD2. The junction had 3 bases not matched to a gene; V was cut back by 4 bases and J by 0 bases. The CDR3 totals 17 residues. Germline V gives CDR1 LGHDT, CDR2 YNNKEL (reference sequence). CDR3 sequence: CASSPGLAGESTDTQYF. The CDR3 DNA sequence: TGTGCCAGCAGCCCGGGACTAGCGGGAGAAAGCACAGATACGCAGTATTTT.

The chain carries TRBV4-2 and TRBJ2-1; a weak D match, TRBD2 (5 bases). Trimming took off 1 base at V and 6 bases at J, with 10 bases between the two ends. This CDR3 is built from 14 residues. Germline lookup yields CDR1 LGHNA and CDR2 YNFKEQ. CDR3 loop: CASSQAGAGNEQFF. CDR3 bases: TGTGCCAGCAGCCAAGCGGGCGCGGGCAATGAGCAGTTCTTC.

The chain uses TRBV2 and TRBJ2-7; unclear D gene. Germline V gene lookup returns CDR1 SNHLY and CDR2 FYNNEI. The V gene lost 6 bases and the J gene lost 0 bases, with 3 bases spanning the gap. This CDR3 region has 11 residues. The chain's CDR3 is CASSYSYEQYF. CDR3 DNA sequence: TGTGCCAGCAGCTACTCCTACGAGCAGTACTTC.

The chain uses TRBV28 and TRBJ2-7, with 9 bases aligning to TRBD2. The CDR3 sequence is 16 residues long. The V gene's germline CDR1 is MDHEN and CDR2 SYDVKM. V lost 4 bases to trimming and J lost 2 bases; unmatched junction nucleotides: 9. DNA for the CDR3: TGTGCCAGCAGTTCCCCTAGCGGGACCCACCCCTACGAGCAGTACTTC. This encodes CASSSPSGTHPYEQYF.

The chain uses TRBV6-4 and TRBJ1-1; 10 bases map to TRBD1. The germline V gene has CDR1 MRHNA and CDR2 SNTAGT. The CDR3 is made up of 15 amino acids. J gave up 9 bases and V 0 bases, and 7 bases lay outside the gene matches. CDR3 in DNA: TGTGCCAGCAGTGACTCGACCGGGACAGGGGAGAAAGCTTTCTTT. Residues: CASSDSTGTGEKAFF.

CDR3 DNA sequence: TGTGCCAGCAGCCCGCAGGGAGATACGCAGTATTTT. It codes for CASSPQGDTQYF. The chain carries TRBV11-3 and TRBJ2-3, with D perhaps TRBD1 (5 bases). Trimming cost V 5 bases and J 5 bases, with 8 bases left between them. Germline CDR1 is SGHNT and CDR2 is YENEEA. The CDR3 runs 12 residues.

The rearrangement links TRBV28 to TRBJ1-3, with a weak D call TRBD1 (5 bases). V lost 2 bases to trimming and J lost 4 bases, with 15 bases between them. This CDR3 spans 16 amino acids. Germline V gene sequence: CDR1 MDHEN, CDR2 SYDVKM. The CDR3 DNA is TGTGCCAGCAGTTTACTGCCCCCAGGGTCCGGAAACACCATATATTTT. Its translation is CASSLLPPGSGNTIYF. The complete variable domain, with remaining parts taken from reference TRBV28 and TRBJ1-3, reads DVKVTQSSRYLVKRTGEKVFLECVQDMDHENMFWYRQDPGLGLRLIYFSYDVKMKEKGDIPEGYSVSREKKERFSLILESASTNQTSMYLCASSLLPPGSGNTIYFGEGSWLTVV.

This chain uses TRBV6-6 with TRBJ2-3, with 12 bases aligning to TRBD1. CDR1 is MNHNY, CDR2 SVGAGI, per germline (reference sequence). This CDR3 spans 18 amino acids. V gave up 6 bases and J gave up 5 bases; unmatched junction bases: 15. DNA for the CDR3: TGTGCCAGCAGCCGAGGGACAGGGGGCGAAATTGGTAGAGATACGCAGTATTTT. The encoded protein is CASSRGTGGEIGRDTQYF.

V is TRBV28 and J is TRBJ2-5; 7 bases line up with TRBD2. Looked up from germline, CDR1 is MDHEN and CDR2 is SYDVKM. V trimming: 6 bases; J trimming: 4 bases; junction bases outside the gene matches: 5. The CDR3 consists of 13 residues. In DNA, the CDR3 is TGTGCCAGCAGGACGGGGGGAGGAGAGACCCAGTACTTC. It codes for CASRTGGGETQYF.

This clone was observed a handful of times. The CDR3 bases are TGTGCCAGCAGTTCCGGGACCGGGACAGGGGGCAATCAGCCCCAGCATTTT. This gives the protein CASSSGTGTGGNQPQHF. The chain is built from TRBV28 and TRBJ1-5; 10 positions agree with TRBD1. The V segment lost 4 bases and the J segment 2 bases; nucleotides outside the gene matches: 8. This CDR3 has 17 residues. CDR1 and CDR2 (germline): MDHEN, SYDVKM. The full variable domain, with the rest looked up from reference TRBV28 and TRBJ1-5, is DVKVTQSSRYLVKRTGEKVFLECVQDMDHENMFWYRQDPGLGLRLIYFSYDVKMKEKGDIPEGYSVSREKKERFSLILESASTNQTSMYLCASSSGTGTGGNQPQHFGDGTRLSIL.

The rearrangement uses TRBV29-1 and TRBJ1-2, with D unclear. This CDR3 has 15 amino acids. The V gene's germline CDR1 is SQVTM and CDR2 ANQGSEA. Trimming took 2 bases from V and 5 from J, leaving 18 bases between them. CDR3 in amino acids: CSVEFSSVGIYGYTF. The CDR3 nucleotides are TGCAGCGTTGAATTCTCTTCGGTCGGGATTTATGGCTACACCTTC.

This clone was found a few times. This chain connects TRBV28 to TRBJ1-2; D call uncertain. CDR1 MDHEN and CDR2 SYDVKM come from the germline V gene. This CDR3 spans 13 amino acids. Trimming cost V 2 bases and J 4 bases, with 8 bases left between them. In nucleotides, the CDR3 is TGTGCCAGCAGTTTACCGAGGAGCTATGGCTACACCTTC. Translation gives CASSLPRSYGYTF.

V is TRBV29-1 and J is TRBJ2-5; TRBD1 matches at 8 bases. CDR1 and CDR2 (germline): SQVTM, ANQGSEA. CDR3 length equals 14 residues. V dropped 4 bases and J dropped 5; count of bases not matched to a gene: 9. CDR3 sequence (DNA): TGCAGCGTTGTGGGACAGGTGATTGACGAGACCCAGTACTTC. This codes for CSVVGQVIDETQYF.

The CDR3 reads CASSELRGATQYF. CDR3 in DNA: TGTGCCAGCAGTGAGCTCAGGGGTGCGACCCAGTACTTC. The chain uses TRBV6-1 and TRBJ2-5, with D perhaps TRBD1 (6 bases). Germline CDR1 reads MNHNS; CDR2 reads SASEGT. V gave up 3 bases and J gave up 7 bases, with 12 bases separating them. The CDR3 sequence is 13 residues long.

The chain has TRBV29-1 and TRBJ2-3; 10 bases align to TRBD2. Germline CDR1 SQVTM, CDR2 ANQGSEA. CDR3 size: 17 residues. The trim removed 3 bases at V and 1 base at J, leaving 10 bases unmatched. CDR3 sequence (DNA): TGCAGCGTTGACGGACTAGCGGTCCCAAGGGGCACAGATACGCAGTATTTT. Translating it yields CSVDGLAVPRGTDTQYF.

The chain recombines TRBV3-1 (or the pseudogene TRBV3-2) with TRBJ2-1, with 7 positions matching TRBD1. This CDR3 has 12 residues. Per germline, CDR1 LGHDT and CDR2 YNNKEL (reference sequence). The trim removed 4 bases at V and 10 bases at J, leaving 4 bases unmatched. CDR3 nucleotide sequence: TGTGCCAGCAGCCGAGACAGGGCGGAGCAGTTCTTC. It specifies CASSRDRAEQFF.